This TCR beta chain was captured in a study of blood T cell repertoires in COVID-19 (dated by TCRdb to 2020 to 2021). Some background on the complete study: The collaborator samples originated in the United States, Italy and Spain and spanned the acute and convalescent phases of COVID-19. Deeply sampled blood TCRbeta repertoires from subjects exposed to, actively infected with, or recovered from COVID-19 were included in the dataset. HLA class I and class II types, where available, came from metadata supplied by the sample provider rather than from assay-based typing. The sample metadata nearly always contained a de-identified subject ID, COVID-19 status, age in years and sex. The samples were drawn from the first 160 participants of the ongoing ImmuneRACE study and from about 1,200 subjects provided by 6 global collaborators. The material from the prospective study consisted of cDNA or gDNA derived from T cells, B-cell-depleted T cells, or PBMCs. The repertoires were made available in a free public database intended to serve as a resource for research on the immune response to SARS-CoV-2. General conclusions and limits of the study: The amount of clinical and demographic metadata varied by source and participant and was provided uncurated.

The CDR3, cysteine through phenylalanine, is 16 amino acids long. The kept DNA is CDR3 alone, 48 bases in frame from the first base. Based on the germline V gene (reference sequence), the CDR1 and CDR2 sequences are SGHNT and YYREEE. Trimming takes 5 bases from V and 0 bases from J, and the germline ends sit 15 bases apart. Worth noting for this clone: No antigen is known for it. Per-nucleotide qualities are absent, and no much larger clonotype sits a single base away.

Participants in the prospective study were enrolled through a virtual design, were aged about 18 to 100 years, and lived in 20 to 30 United States geographic areas. To assign participants to cohorts, the prospective study relied on clinical history that participants themselves reported in a screening survey and a study questionnaire. A participant counted as exposed if, within 2 weeks of entering the study, that participant had been in contact with someone who had a PCR-confirmed or clinician-diagnosed COVID-19 case. In the prospective study, mobile phlebotomists collected whole blood, serum and a nasopharyngeal or oropharyngeal swab from each participant. Additional blood draws and questionnaires over an approximately 2-month period could optionally be provided by prospective study participants. Prospective study blood samples were shipped either frozen or at room temperature before DNA extraction.

TCRbeta CDR3 regions were amplified from genomic DNA by means of the immunoSEQ Assay, a bias-controlled multiplex PCR. The published analysis was carried out like this. The number of nucleated cells in each sample was estimated from the amplification of reference gene primers within the assay. To quantify the absolute abundance of each unique TCRbeta CDR3 rearrangement, sequence reads were collapsed and filtered. Productive Simpson clonality was computed per sample as the square root of Simpson's diversity index over productive rearrangements. TCRdb retrieved this table from immuneACCESS and kept in-frame rearrangements only. Not all clones are present; in checked studies, unresolved V genes account for under half, and no reason is known for the remainder. The V and J calls and clone size were taken over from that table, and D and trimming were inferred from the DNA. This sample lists 210,000 or so clones; about four fifths were detected once. In total, the top ten clones hold about 5.3% of the sample.

This sequence was found in a woman aged 50 to 60 who had been exposed to COVID-19. The chain was built from TRBV5-4 and TRBJ2-1, and TRBD2 may be the D gene, going by 6 matching bases. Input material: PBMCs or T cells enriched from blood (not recorded which). The nucleotides are TGTGCCAGCAGTCCGGAGGGGACCCTCTCCTACAATGAGCAGTTCTTC. Its product reads: CASSPEGTLSYNEQFF. When the CDR3 is completed using the reference TRBV5-4 and TRBJ2-1 genes on either side, the full variable domain is ETGVTQSPTHLIKTRGQQVTLRCSSQSGHNTVSWYQQALGQGPQFIFQYYREEENGRGNFPPRFSGLQFPNYSSELNVNALELDDSALYLCASSPEGTLSYNEQFFGPGTRLTVL.